This T cell receptor beta chain was observed in a study of T cell changes during pregnancy in multiple sclerosis. In germline, CDR1 is ENHRY, CDR2 SYGVKD. This CDR3 has 16 residues. V was cut by 6 bases and J by 5 bases, with 21 bases left in between. Method: immunoSEQ multiplex PCR; TCRdb's copy keeps in-frame clones and lacks some. The repertoire holds tens of thousands of clones, with about 90% as singletons. The TCR originated in a female donor with multiple sclerosis, enrolled in a pregnancy study. Sequences were derived from peripheral blood, sampled in the second trimester of pregnancy. The V call is TRBV10-3, the J call TRBJ2-3; possibly TRBD2 for D (6 bases). CDR3 sequence: CAIRPGTAGTGDTQYF. The CDR3 nucleotides are TGTGCCATCAGGCCCGGGACCGCGGGGACCGGAGATACGCAGTATTTT.